In its sample, the clone carrying this T cell receptor beta chain was seen many times. Its antigen is unidentified. CDR3 length: 12 residues. Germline V gives CDR1 DFQATT, CDR2 SNEGSKA (reference sequence). The junction had 2 bases not matched to a gene; V was cut back by 5 bases and J by 2 bases. This entry belongs to a study of T-cell reconstitution after alpha-beta-depleted transplantation in children. A TCRbeta library incorporating unique molecular identifiers was prepared. TCRdb reprocessed the PCR reads with MiXCR, giving one entry per CDR3 protein. The sample includes hundreds of thousands of distinct CDR3 sequences, around 12% of them seen just once. General observations from the study: Two months or so post-transplant, alpha-beta T cells reportedly derived from several hundred expanded graft clones. T-cell counts and diversity at one year following transplant were attributed mainly to newly produced T cells.

The chain uses TRBV20-1 and TRBJ2-5; 7 nucleotides line up with TRBD2. The receptor comes from a girl under 10 years old with congenital amegakaryocytic thrombocytopenia, due to receive a stem cell transplant. The sequences come from PBMCs, collected before TCRalphabeta/CD19-depleted stem cell transplant. The CDR3 region has the DNA TGCAGTGCTTGGGGACTACAAGAGACCCAGTACTTC. This codes for CSAWGLQETQYF.